This is a list of T cell receptor beta chains from one sample in a study of cytomegalovirus exposure and HLA in healthy donors. Clones were read by immunoSEQ multiplex PCR, and TCRdb kept only the in-frame ones, dropping some. This table has 100,000 to 150,000 clones, about two thirds appearing once. Sequencing was done on a sample of PBMCs. The receptors derive from a human donor in good health. The CDR3 runs from the conserved cysteine through the conserved F or W. D genes are given only for firm matches. Rows may omit the clone size; those that give it use once, few, many or a size class.

j_call clone_size d_call v_call cdr3_length cdr3_aa cdr3_nt
TRBJ2-2 . TRBD1 TRBV5-1 15 CASGPDRGFTGELFF TGCGCCAGCGGTCCGGACAGGGGATTCACCGGGGAGCTGTTTTTT
TRBJ1-3 . . TRBV6-5 14 CASRTTLSGNTIYF TGTGCCAGCAGGACAACTCTCTCTGGAAACACCATATATTTT
TRBJ1-2 . . TRBV9 14 CASSVAQGIYGYTF TGTGCCAGCAGCGTAGCTCAGGGTATCTATGGCTACACCTTC
TRBJ2-6 . TRBD1 TRBV9 16 CASSSTQGAGANVLTF TGTGCCAGCAGCTCGACGCAGGGGGCTGGGGCCAACGTCCTGACTTTC
TRBJ1-2 few . TRBV6-5 12 CASSTDYYGYTF TGTGCCAGCAGTACCGACTACTATGGCTACACCTTC
TRBJ2-2 few TRBD2 TRBV5-1 16 CASSYTSVTNTGELFF TGCGCCAGCAGCTATACTAGCGTAACGAACACCGGGGAGCTGTTTTTT
TRBJ1-2 . . TRBV6-5 13 CASSYPGNDGYTF TGTGCCAGCAGTTACCCGGGGAATGATGGCTACACCTTC
TRBJ1-2 . . TRBV27 14 CATAPVRLGYGYTF TGTGCCACCGCCCCGGTGAGGCTTGGCTATGGCTACACCTTC
TRBJ2-7 . TRBD2 TRBV5-1 15 CASSLFAGGSYEQYF TGCGCCAGCAGCTTGTTCGCGGGGGGCTCCTACGAGCAGTACTTC
TRBJ2-3 . . TRBV28 15 CASRRGGEATDTQYF TGTGCCAGCAGACGAGGGGGGGAGGCCACAGATACGCAGTATTTT
TRBJ2-7 . TRBD1 TRBV19 15 CASSVTGTGSYEQYF TGTGCCAGTAGTGTGACCGGGACAGGCTCCTACGAGCAGTACTTC
TRBJ1-4 . . TRBV27 14 CASSNTGLWEKLFF TGTGCCAGCAGCAACACAGGGTTATGGGAAAAACTGTTTTTT
TRBJ1-4 few . TRBV19 16 CASSIVLSLAREKLFF TGTGCCAGTAGTATAGTGTTAAGTCTCGCCAGAGAAAAACTGTTTTTT
TRBJ1-5 . TRBD1 TRBV11-2 17 CASSADTGTDSNQPQHF TGTGCCAGCAGCGCAGATACCGGGACAGATAGCAATCAGCCCCAGCATTTT
TRBJ1-2 few . TRBV30 13 CAWSVNRQSGYTF TGTGCCTGGAGTGTTAACAGGCAGAGTGGCTACACCTTC
TRBJ2-7 once TRBD2 TRBV27 14 CASSQSGSIYEQYF TGTGCCAGCAGTCAAAGCGGGAGTATTTACGAGCAGTACTTC
TRBJ1-2 . . TRBV19 13 CASSEGAGYGYTF TGTGCCAGTAGCGAAGGGGCCGGCTATGGCTACACCTTC
TRBJ1-2 . . TRBV20-1 8 CSVRGYTF TGCAGTGTGAGGGGCTACACCTTC
TRBJ1-5 . . TRBV5-4 12 CASSFGGQPQHF TGTGCCAGCAGCTTTGGAGGCCAGCCCCAGCATTTT
TRBJ2-7 . . TRBV6-5 12 CASRVDSYEQYF TGTGCCAGCAGGGTCGACAGCTACGAGCAGTACTTC
TRBJ2-3 . TRBD2 TRBV7-3 15 CASSLRGGGTDTQYF TGTGCCAGCAGCTTAAGAGGCGGGGGAACAGATACGCAGTATTTT
TRBJ1-6 . TRBD1 TRBV7-2 18 CASSLALPIQGRNSPLHF TGTGCCAGCAGCTTAGCCTTACCTATACAGGGGCGGAATTCACCCCTCCACTTT
TRBJ2-1 . . TRBV10-3 15 CAISESQASYNEQFF TGTGCCATCAGTGAGTCTCAGGCCTCCTACAATGAGCAGTTCTTC
TRBJ1-1 few . TRBV6-1 14 CASRSLTGNTEAFF TGTGCCAGCAGGAGCCTGACAGGGAACACTGAAGCTTTCTTT
TRBJ2-7 . . TRBV5-4 13 CASSLGGFNEQYF TGTGCCAGCAGCTTAGGGGGTTTCAACGAGCAGTACTTC
TRBJ2-5 . . TRBV6-1 14 CASSDGVGEVTQYF TGTGCCAGCAGTGATGGGGTAGGGGAAGTGACCCAGTACTTC